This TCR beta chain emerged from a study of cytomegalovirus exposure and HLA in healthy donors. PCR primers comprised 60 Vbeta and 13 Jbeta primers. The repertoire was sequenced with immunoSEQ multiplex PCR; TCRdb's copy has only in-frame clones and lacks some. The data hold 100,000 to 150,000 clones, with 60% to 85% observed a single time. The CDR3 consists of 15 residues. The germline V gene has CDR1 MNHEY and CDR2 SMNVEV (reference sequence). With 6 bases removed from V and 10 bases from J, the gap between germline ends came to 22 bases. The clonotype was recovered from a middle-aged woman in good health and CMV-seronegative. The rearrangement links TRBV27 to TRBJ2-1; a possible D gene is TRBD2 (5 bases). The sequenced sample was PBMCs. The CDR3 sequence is CASRIQGLLDSEQFF. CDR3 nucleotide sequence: TGTGCCAGCAGGATACAAGGACTCCTCGATTCCGAGCAGTTCTTC.